This TCR beta chain is from a study of metastatic and nonmetastatic thyroid tumors. On the study more broadly: A comparison of repertoires was made across blood and tumor or nodule tissue from malignant and benign thyroid patients. The study, taken as a whole, reports: The study reportedly found significantly higher TCR beta diversity in malignant thyroid tumors than benign nodules, in blood and tumor.

Note on this clone: No antigen is known for it. Because it lacks the conserved phenylalanine or tryptophan at the end, this CDR3 is likely a read error.

Before thyroid surgery, none of the patients had received any treatment. In the original processing: The authors used CDR3 differences across clinicopathological groups to build a distant-metastasis classifier for papillary thyroid cancer. MiXCR re-clonotyped the PCR reads for TCRdb. These V and J calls rely on TCRdb rather than the paper's analysis. The sample lists about 43,000 clones; about 3.3% were seen once. CDR3 size: 13 residues. V shed 6 bases and J shed 3 bases, with 11 bases lying between them. Germline CDR1 MNHGY, CDR2 SVAAGI. This receptor was taken from a female donor with papillary thyroid cancer or a benign thyroid nodule (not recorded which). Some clones in this sample may be carry-over from other donors' samples. The sequenced sample was blood. The V gene is TRBV6-9, the J gene TRBJ1-2, with D tentatively TRBD1 (6 bases). The CDR3 loop is CASSYGQHYGYTL. As DNA, the CDR3 is TGTGCCAGCAGCTACGGACAGCACTATGGCTACACCCTC.